The text below deals with one T cell receptor beta chain. These data originate in a study of blood T cell repertoires in COVID-19. At the level of the study: PBMCs, B-cell-depleted T cells, or T cells were the source of the cDNA or gDNA that made up the material.

Germline V gene data show CDR1 as LGHDT and CDR2 as YNNKEL (reference sequence). Germline trimming cut 6 bases from V and 6 bases from J; bases unmatched to any gene: 5. The CDR3 extends over 13 amino acids. The table came from immunoSEQ multiplex PCR; TCRdb's copy has only in-frame clones and leaves some out. Of 430,000 or so clones in the sample, over 85% were seen once. The sequencing input was peripheral blood. The rearrangement joins TRBV3-1 (or the pseudogene TRBV3-2) to TRBJ2-5; 9 bases line up with TRBD1. The clonotype comes from a man between 18 and 29 years old with COVID-19, enrolled during active disease. CDR3 nucleotides: TGTGCCAGCAGGGGGACAGGGATGAAGACCCAGTACTTC. This codes for CASRGTGMKTQYF.